The TCR beta chain under discussion was sequenced for a study of shared clonotypes between healthy human individuals. Whole-study context: The study drew on a couple of women and three men aged 18 to 49 as donors. Donors had three CD4 naive, three CD4 memory, two CD8 naive and one CD8 memory plate apiece.

The naive CD8 fraction comprised CD45RO-negative cells positively selected for CCR7 and excluded terminally differentiated effector memory CD45RA+ cells. TCRdb keeps only in-frame clones here, not all; method: immunoSEQ multiplex PCR. The data hold some 2,000,000 clones, with about 95% observed a single time. There are 19 residues in the CDR3. Germline CDR1 and CDR2: SGDLS and YYNGEE. Deletions cut 0 bases from V and 4 bases from J, with 20 bases between. This clonotype was obtained from a man between 18 and 35 years old in good health. What was sequenced was naive CD8+ T cells sorted from blood. This chain links TRBV9 with TRBJ2-6; the D gene could be TRBD1 or TRBD2 (5 bases each). The chain's CDR3 is CASSVDLGLGTTGANVLTF. Here the CDR3 DNA reads TGTGCCAGCAGCGTAGATCTGGGGTTGGGGACGACAGGGGCCAACGTCCTGACTTTC.